The rows below give T cell receptor beta chains drawn from one sample of a study of a mutant IDH1 vaccine in newly diagnosed glioma. The antigens of these receptors remain unknown. TCRdb keeps only in-frame clones here, not all; method: immunoSEQ multiplex PCR. Of tens of thousands of clones listed, 75% to 90% were seen once; the top ten hold around 0.73%. The sequencing here drew on PBMCs, taken from a glioma patient whose treatment included an IDH1 peptide vaccine. The receptors derive from a woman in her 50s with glioma. Both conserved end residues are part of each CDR3. Each record gives: clone size, J gene, D gene, V gene, CDR3 protein, CDR3 DNA. A D gene is named only where the DNA matches it firmly. Some rows have no size entry. The others give once, few or many, or a class for an expanded clone.

NA TRBJ2-5 TRBD1 TRBV28 CASSFWRTGLGETQYF TGTGCCAGCAGTTTCTGGCGGACAGGCCTAGGGGAGACCCAGTACTTC
once TRBJ2-3 NA TRBV12-5 CASGSGGQGASGSGTQYF TGTGCTAGTGGTTCCGGCGGACAGGGGGCTAGCGGGAGCGGTACGCAGTATTTT
NA TRBJ2-5 NA TRBV5-5 CASSLAGGVPQETQYF TGTGCCAGCAGCTTGGCCGGAGGGGTCCCCCAAGAGACCCAGTACTTC
NA TRBJ1-2 TRBD1 TRBV6-5 CASSYSYRGGYGYTF TGTGCCAGCAGTTACTCGTACAGGGGGGGCTATGGCTACACCTTC
few TRBJ1-5 NA TRBV18 CASSGARTGQPQHF TGTGCCAGCTCAGGGGCTAGAACCGGTCAGCCCCAGCATTTT
NA TRBJ2-6 NA TRBV18 CASSPPGPGANVLTF TGTGCCAGCTCACCACCGGGGCCTGGGGCCAACGTCCTGACTTTC
NA TRBJ2-3 NA TRBV28 CASSLFRGGLTDTQYF TGTGCCAGCAGTTTATTCCGAGGGGGACTCACAGATACGCAGTATTTT
NA TRBJ2-1 NA TRBV6-1 CASSEVPRKGNEQFF TGTGCCAGCAGTGAAGTCCCCCGTAAGGGCAATGAGCAGTTCTTC
NA TRBJ2-2 NA TRBV18 CASSPSRGLKLTGELFF TGTGCCAGCTCACCATCTCGAGGGCTTAAGTTAACCGGGGAGCTGTTTTTT
NA TRBJ2-2 NA TRBV29-1 CSVAPDRNTGELFF TGCAGCGTTGCCCCTGACAGGAACACCGGGGAGCTGTTTTTT
few TRBJ1-1 NA TRBV6-1 CASSIQTVNTEAFF TGTGCCAGCAGTATCCAGACGGTGAACACTGAAGCTTTCTTT
once TRBJ2-7 TRBD2 TRBV5-4 CASSPRAGGHEQYF TGTGCCAGCAGCCCCCGCGCGGGAGGCCACGAGCAGTACTTC
NA TRBJ2-2 NA TRBV6-5 CASTTLGQYTGELFF TGTGCCAGCACCACCCTCGGACAATACACCGGGGAGCTGTTTTTT
NA TRBJ2-7 NA TRBV6-1 CASCTAPYEQYF TGTGCCAGCTGTACAGCCCCCTACGAGCAGTACTTC
NA TRBJ2-5 NA TRBV6-5 CASSEGGWETQYF TGTGCCAGCAGTGAGGGGGGCTGGGAGACCCAGTACTTC
NA TRBJ1-1 NA TRBV2 CASSDYQGSEAFF TGTGCCAGCAGTGATTACCAGGGTTCTGAAGCTTTCTTT
NA TRBJ1-2 TRBD1 TRBV5-6 CASSLLRPRTGDYGYTF TGTGCCAGCAGCCTCCTTCGACCGCGGACAGGGGACTATGGCTACACCTTC
NA TRBJ2-1 NA TRBV11-2 CASSLGGGASSYNEQFF TGTGCCAGCAGCTTAGGGGGCGGGGCCAGCTCCTACAATGAGCAGTTCTTC
NA TRBJ1-5 NA TRBV28 CASNQMRGGGDNQPQHF TGTGCCAGCAATCAGATGAGAGGGGGGGGCGACAATCAGCCCCAGCATTTT
NA TRBJ2-3 NA TRBV5-1 CASSGLANTQYF TGCGCCAGCAGCGGACTCGCAAATACGCAGTATTTT
NA TRBJ2-1 TRBD1 TRBV7-2 CASSLAGGTGGWDEQFF TGTGCCAGCAGCTTAGCGGGGGGTACAGGGGGCTGGGATGAGCAGTTCTTC
NA TRBJ2-1 NA TRBV7-9 CASSLGGGAYNEQFF TGTGCCAGCAGCTTAGGAGGCGGAGCCTACAATGAGCAGTTCTTC
NA TRBJ2-2 TRBD2 TRBV5-4 CASSSGLAGVSGELFF TGTGCCAGCAGCTCGGGACTAGCGGGAGTTAGCGGGGAGCTGTTTTTT
few TRBJ1-2 NA TRBV4-2 CASSPSDGSNYGYTF TGTGCCAGCAGCCCCTCGGACGGGTCTAACTATGGCTACACCTTC
NA TRBJ2-7 TRBD2 TRBV30 CAWSATRLAATYEQYF TGTGCCTGGAGTGCAACCCGACTAGCAGCTACCTACGAGCAGTACTTC
NA TRBJ2-3 TRBD2 TRBV11-3 CASSLPQSGRCGDTQYF TGTGCCAGCAGCCTACCCCAAAGCGGGAGGTGCGGAGATACGCAGTATTTT
NA TRBJ2-7 TRBD2 TRBV2 CASKSGVVGEQYF TGTGCCAGCAAGAGCGGGGTGGTAGGCGAGCAGTACTTC
NA TRBJ2-5 NA TRBV27 CASSTTGNVLRETQYF TGTGCCAGCAGCACAACAGGGAATGTATTAAGAGAGACCCAGTACTTC
NA TRBJ2-3 NA TRBV27 CASSPRHPSWTDTQYF TGTGCCAGCAGTCCTCGACACCCAAGTTGGACAGATACGCAGTATTTT
NA TRBJ1-1 NA TRBV7-2 CASSFAGRHTEAFF TGTGCCAGCAGCTTTGCAGGCCGGCACACTGAAGCTTTCTTT